This entry describes one T cell receptor (beta chain). The antigen remains undetermined. The data were produced by immunoSEQ multiplex PCR, yet TCRdb's version contains in-frame clones alone and is incomplete. There are about 41,000 clones in the sample; approximately 89% occur only once, and approximately 3.6% lies in the top ten. CDR1 is SGHTA, CDR2 FQGNSA, per germline. This CDR3 spans 15 amino acids. Trimming left V 5 bases short and J 3 bases short, with 15 bases between. These data come from a study of OX40 agonist ivuxolimab in advanced cancers. General study results and limits: Blood T cells, both CD4+ and CD8+, expanded clonally by week 6 at 0.1 to 3.0 mg/kg.

This TCR was recovered from an adult with an advanced solid tumor such as melanoma, head and neck, liver or kidney cancer. The rearrangement uses TRBV7-2 and TRBJ2-3; D uncertain. The material sequenced was CD4+ or CD8+ T cells sorted from blood, taken in a trial of the OX40 agonist ivuxolimab. The DNA of the CDR3 is TGTGCCAGCAGCGAAGGGCCTCATCGGACAGATACGCAGTATTTT. Protein: CASSEGPHRTDTQYF.